Listed below are T cell receptor beta chains from one sample, sequenced in a study of CD4 and CD8 cells across lung adenocarcinoma regions. TCRdb re-called the PCR reads with MiXCR, one entry per CDR3 protein. The profile shows around 23,000 distinct CDR3 sequences, approximately 53% of them singletons. Source material: CD8+ T cells from the center of a lung tumor. These receptors all stem from a male donor with lung adenocarcinoma. The CD4 and CD8 labels of this study may be unreliable. Each CDR3 is given with its conserved first and last residue. A D gene is named only where the DNA matches it firmly. Some rows have no size entry. The others give once, few or many, or a class for an expanded clone.

abundance	v_gene	d_gene	j_gene	CDR3aa	CDR3nt
NA	TRBV3-1	TRBD2	TRBJ2-1	CASSPMTSGVSNEQFF	TGTGCCAGCAGCCCGATGACTAGCGGGGTCTCTAATGAGCAGTTCTTC
many	TRBV4-1	NA	TRBJ2-1	CASSQGFTGSYNEQFF	TGCGCCAGCAGCCAAGGTTTCACAGGCTCCTACAATGAGCAGTTCTTC
NA	TRBV4-1	TRBD2	TRBJ2-5	CASSQEGASGIRTQYF	TGCGCCAGCAGCCAAGAAGGGGCTAGCGGGATCCGGACCCAGTACTTC
NA	TRBV7-3	NA	TRBJ2-7	CASSLGQKGSEQYF	TGTGCCAGCAGCTTAGGACAGAAAGGTTCCGAGCAGTACTTC
NA	TRBV10-2	NA	TRBJ2-4	CASSEHGLAGGDMQYF	TGCGCCAGCAGTGAACACGGACTGGCGGGCGGAGATATGCAGTACTTC
NA	TRBV6-1	TRBD2	TRBJ2-5	CASSGGGETQYF	TGTGCCAGCAGCGGGGGGGGGGAGACCCAGTACTTC
NA	TRBV10-3	TRBD1	TRBJ2-3	CARGGQAVRTGTQYF	TGTGCCCGGGGCGGACAGGCTGTGAGGACAGGGACGCAGTATTTT
NA	TRBV25-1	NA	TRBJ2-4	CGSTEMGAKNMQYF	TGCGGCAGCACGGAGATGGGAGCCAAAAACATGCAGTACTTC
NA	TRBV10-1	TRBD2	TRBJ2-3	CASSTAGGGGCNTDTQYF	TGCGCCAGCAGTACGGCGGGGGGCGGGGGGTGTAACACAGATACGCAGTACTTT
many	TRBV7-6	NA	TRBJ2-3	CASSSTDPTDTQYF	TGTGCCAGCAGCTCGACGGACCCCACAGATACGCAGTATTTT
medium-sized	TRBV7-2	NA	TRBJ2-2	CASGLDRTMGAGELFF	TGTGCCAGCGGCTTAGACAGGACTATGGGCGCCGGGGAGCTGTTTTTT
NA	TRBV27	TRBD2	TRBJ2-1	CASSSAGSGVQETQYF	TGTGCCAGCAGTTCCGCCGGGAGCGGGGTCCAAGAGACCCAGTACTTT
NA	TRBV10-1	NA	TRBJ2-4	CASSTTGSEQCGTDTQYF	TGCGCCAGCAGTACGACTGGCTCGGAACAGTGTGGCACAGATACTCAGTACTTC
NA	TRBV10-1	NA	TRBJ2-4	CGSRGMHATDMQYF	TGCGGCAGCAGGGGCATGCATGCCACAGATATGCAGTACTTC
NA	TRBV6-1	TRBD1	TRBJ2-3	CASNRGGTGAQYF	TGTGCCAGCAACAGGGGCGGTACCGGGGCGCAGTATTTT
NA	TRBV6-5	NA	TRBJ2-3	CASSYRNTGTQYF	TGTGCCAGCAGTTACAGGAACACAGGTACGCAGTATTTC
once	TRBV6-5	NA	TRBJ2-7	CASRCAKDMQYF	TGTGCCAGCCGTTGCGCTAAAGACATGCAGTACTTC
NA	TRBV9	NA	TRBJ2-3	CASSVWVSGTDTQYF	TGTGCCAGCAGCGTATGGGTTAGCGGCACAGATACGCAGTATTTT
many	TRBV6-5	TRBD2	TRBJ2-1	CASSYSTSLAGVNEQFF	TGTGCCAGCAGTTACTCGACGTCTCTAGCGGGAGTCAATGAGCAGTTCTTC
NA	TRBV6-5	TRBD1	TRBJ2-5	CASGYTGTDLGQYF	TGTGCCAGCGGTTACACCGGGACAGATCTTGGTCAGTACTTC
NA	TRBV10-2	TRBD1	TRBJ1-2	CASSPGTGVGGYTF	TGCGCCAGCAGCCCCGGGACAGGGGTTGGAGGCTACACCTTC
NA	TRBV25-1	NA	TRBJ2-5	CAGSETGDQETQYF	TGTGCGGGCAGTGAGACAGGAGACCAAGAGACCCAGTACTTT
NA	TRBV4-1	NA	TRBJ2-4	CASSQELWAKDTQYF	TGCGCCAGCAGCCAGGAGCTCTGGGCCAAAGACACGCAGTACTTC
once	TRBV3-1	NA	TRBJ2-7	CASSPSTSRYEQYF	TGTGCCAGCAGCCCCTCTACTAGCCGATACGAGCAGTACTTC
NA	TRBV6-5	NA	TRBJ2-7	CASSYSGAFGTDTQYF	TGTGCCAGCAGTTACTCGGGGGCGTTCGGCACAGATACGCAGTACTTC
NA	TRBV6-1	NA	TRBJ1-4	CASSAPVTGVDEKLFF	TGTGCCAGCAGTGCACCGGTTACAGGTGTGGATGAAAAACTGTTTTTT
once	TRBV12-3/TRBV12-4	NA	TRBJ2-5	CASSPTGPGRGETQYF	TGTGCCAGCAGTCCCACGGGCCCCGGACGGGGAGAGACCCAGTACTTC
NA	TRBV6-4	NA	TRBJ2-3	CASSDSGGPDTQYF	TGTGCCAGCAGTGACTCAGGTGGCCCAGATACGCAGTATTTC
few	TRBV5-1	TRBD1	TRBJ2-2	CASSLAGGNTGELFF	TGCGCCAGCAGCTTGGCAGGGGGTAACACCGGGGAGCTGTTTTTT
many	TRBV6-4	NA	TRBJ2-3	CASSDGTDTDTQYF	TGTGCCAGCAGTGACGGAACAGACACAGATACGCAGTATTTT
NA	TRBV27	TRBD1	TRBJ2-4	CGSRGLWAKNIQYF	TGTGGCAGCAGGGGGCTGTGGGCCAAAAACATTCAGTACTTC
once	TRBV7-8	NA	TRBJ2-2	CASSLKAVSTGELYF	TGTGCCAGCAGCTTAAAGGCTGTGAGCACAGGTGAGCTGTATTTT
once	TRBV6-1	NA	TRBJ2-1	CASSLTIGRDTQFF	TGTGCGAGCAGTCTGACTATCGGCAGAGATACGCAGTTCTTC
NA	TRBV5-1	NA	TRBJ2-4	CASSCVARRTAKNTQYF	TGCGCCAGCAGCTGCGTTGCGAGGCGGACCGCCAAAAACACTCAGTACTTC
many	TRBV27	NA	TRBJ1-1	CASRAGRVNTEAFF	TGTGCCAGCAGGGCGGGTAGGGTGAACACTGAAGCTTTCTTT
few	TRBV6-1	NA	TRBJ2-3	CASSEAGPWVRDTQYF	TGTGCCAGCAGTGAAGCGGGGCCGTGGGTTAGGGACACTCAGTATTTT
NA	TRBV7-6	TRBD2	TRBJ2-1	CASSLAGGSGRPTPYNEQFF	TGTGCCAGCTCACTAGCCGGGGGTAGCGGGAGGCCCACCCCCTACAATGAGCAGTTCTTC
NA	TRBV6-1	NA	TRBJ2-5	CAGSGGGDQETQYF	TGTGCGGGCAGTGGGGGCGGTGACCAAGAGACCCAGTACTTC
NA	TRBV6-1	NA	TRBJ2-5	CARGIGGRDTETQYF	TGTGCCAGGGGCATCGGGGGCCGGGACACAGAGACCCAGTACTTC
NA	TRBV7-3	TRBD2	TRBJ2-1	CASSPGGGYNEQFF	TGTGCCAGCAGCCCGGGGGGGGGTTACAATGAGCAGTTCTTC
many	TRBV5-1	NA	TRBJ2-7	CASSLEISYEQYF	TGCGCCAGCAGCTTAGAGATTTCCTACGAGCAGTACTTC
many	TRBV10-1	TRBD2	TRBJ2-7	CASSEFFLLAGAKKNYEQYF	TGCGCCAGCAGTGAATTCTTCCTTCTAGCGGGAGCTAAGAAGAACTACGAGCAGTACTTC
NA	TRBV6-1	NA	TRBJ2-5	CAGSEGREVETQYF	TGTGCGGGCAGCGAGGGCCGTGAGGTAGAGACCCAGTACTTC
many	TRBV6-5	TRBD2	TRBJ2-2	CASRFRTSGFGGELFF	TGTGCCAGCAGATTCAGGACTAGCGGTTTCGGTGGGGAGCTGTTTTTT
NA	TRBV7-2	NA	TRBJ2-1	CASSAPGDFYNEQFF	TGTGCCAGCAGCGCCCCCGGGGACTTTTACAATGAGCAGTTCTTC
NA	TRBV6-2/TRBV6-3	TRBD2	TRBJ2-7	CASTPAGSGLSYEQYF	TGTGCCAGCACCCCAGCGGGTAGCGGGCTTAGCTACGAGCAGTACTTC
NA	TRBV27	TRBD1	TRBJ2-4	CARPGRGRRDKKTQYF	TGTGCCAGACCGGGCAGGGGGCGCCGTGACAAAAAGACTCAGTACTTC
many	TRBV7-6	NA	TRBJ1-6	CASSLGTYNSPLHF	TGTGCCAGCAGCTTAGGGACCTATAATTCACCCCTCCACTTT
NA	TRBV3-1	TRBD1	TRBJ2-5	CASSQGTGEETQYF	TGTGCCAGCAGCCAAGGAACAGGGGAAGAGACCCAGTACTTC
NA	TRBV6-1	TRBD1	TRBJ2-5	CASRRGLCGKEIQYF	TGTGCCAGCAGGAGGGGGCTGTGCGGCAAAGAGATCCAGTACTTC
once	TRBV6-1	NA	TRBJ2-3	CASIKRRGQDTQYF	TGTGCCAGCATAAAGCGCCGTGGCCAAGATACCCAGTATTTT
NA	TRBV6-1	NA	TRBJ2-3	CASSPFAPDMQYF	TGTGCCAGCAGTCCCTTCGCCCCAGACATGCAGTACTTT
many	TRBV4-2	NA	TRBJ2-1	CASSRGGSRRASYNEQFF	TGTGCCAGCAGCCGTGGCGGCTCTAGGAGGGCCTCCTACAATGAGCAGTTCTTC
once	TRBV4-1	TRBD2	TRBJ2-5	CARGLGGTDGETQYF	TGCGCCAGGGGGCTCGGGGGGACTGATGGAGAGACCCAGTATTTC